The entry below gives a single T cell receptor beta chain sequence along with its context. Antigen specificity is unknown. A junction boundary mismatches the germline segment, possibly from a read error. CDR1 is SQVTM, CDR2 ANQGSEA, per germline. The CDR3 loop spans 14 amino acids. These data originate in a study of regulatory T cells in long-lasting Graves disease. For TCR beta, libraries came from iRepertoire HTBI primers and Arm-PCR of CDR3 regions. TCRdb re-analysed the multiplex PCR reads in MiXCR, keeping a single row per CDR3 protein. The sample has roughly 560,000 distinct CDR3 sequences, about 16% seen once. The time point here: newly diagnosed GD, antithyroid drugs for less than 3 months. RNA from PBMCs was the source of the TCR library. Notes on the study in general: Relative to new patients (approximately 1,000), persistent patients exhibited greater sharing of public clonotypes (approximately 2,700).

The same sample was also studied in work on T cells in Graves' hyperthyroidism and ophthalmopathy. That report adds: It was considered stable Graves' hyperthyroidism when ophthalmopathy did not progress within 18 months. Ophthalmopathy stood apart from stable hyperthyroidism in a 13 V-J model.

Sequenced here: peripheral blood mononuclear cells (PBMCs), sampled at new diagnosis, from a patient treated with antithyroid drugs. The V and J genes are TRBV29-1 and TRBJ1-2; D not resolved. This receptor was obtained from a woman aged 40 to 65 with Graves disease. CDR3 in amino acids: CSVVPAASNYGCTF. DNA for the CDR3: TGCAGCGTTGTGCCGGCAGCGTCTAACTATGGCTGCACCTTC.